The T cell receptor beta chain under discussion was sequenced for a study of cytomegalovirus exposure and HLA in healthy donors (dated by TCRdb to about 2017). With regard to the full study: In an earlier analysis of several hundred of the donors, less than 350 Gb of sequence data and some 120 million unique TCR beta sequences from about 190 million T cells were reported. About 300 gigabases of sequencing data and 70 million to 85 million unique TCR sequences were included in an early release covering roughly 700 HLA-typed donors. Of the 398 genotyped donors, about 80% fell in the genetic ancestry cluster associated with self-reported Caucasian donors. The study was designed to test whether signatures of past pathogen exposure could be identified by cataloging public T cell receptors. Using immunosequencing, the study profiled T cell repertoires from about 650 subjects and related those repertoires to cytomegalovirus serostatus. A separate validation cohort of 100 to 150 different subjects was used in addition to the 666-subject first cohort. The study combined high-throughput TCR immunosequencing, statistical association of individual TCRs with disease status, and machine learning to predict cytomegalovirus infection status. To study patterns of TCR occurrence, a later analysis re-analyzed previously published TCR beta repertoires from hundreds of donors and added high-resolution HLA genotyping. Rather than drawing on any new phenotypic data, the later analysis identified candidate immune exposures from TCR beta sequences and the way those sequences occurred across donors. An earlier analysis of 587 of the donors applied high-throughput TCR beta sequencing to assess whether each TCR beta V gene segment acted as functional or pseudogenic. Donor age, sex, ethnicity and CMV serostatus were collected together with the repertoire data. A later genetic analysis used genome-wide SNP genotypes for about 55% of the 666 donors, treating that subset as a discovery cohort. All discovery cohort repertoires had been generated on a single sequencing platform. Both class I and class II loci were covered by HLA typing, at four-digit resolution. The number of typed donors differed by locus: roughly 629-640 for A, B, C, DRB1 and DQB1; about 520 for DQA1; some 610 for DPA1; and 400 to 480 for DPB1. Because of strong linkage in the cohort, 5 or 6 DR-DQ haplotypes were treated as single units for association and clustering. Across under 500 genotyped donors of the cohort, an average of roughly 200,000 unique TCR beta nucleotide sequences per donor were sequenced, and about a sixth of those sequences were non-productive. What the study reported, not specific to this receptor: In a later analysis, HLA-associated TCR beta chains showed more clonal expansion and lower generation probabilities than non-associated chains that were equally common. The classifier was reported to diagnose cytomegalovirus status with high specificity and sensitivity in both the original cohort and the validation cohort. Assigning TCR associations to individual alleles was difficult when HLA alleles, especially DR and DQ, strongly co-occurred. A later analysis found that most CMV-associated TCR beta chains appeared HLA-restricted, with HLA associations seemingly driven largely by CMV exposure. According to a later analysis, parvovirus B19, influenza, CMV and Epstein-Barr virus appeared linked to several top co-occurrence clusters. According to a later analysis, TCR association rates differed among HLA loci, with DRB1 alleles showing the most associated TCRs and HLA-C alleles showing the fewest. Compared with the approximately 600-donor mean, donors in an Asian-associated ancestry cluster had fewer N-insertions in productive TCRs, according to a later genetic analysis. A group of highly shared sequence variants was considered likely to be a technical artifact of the sequencing pipeline. HLA typing was unavailable for some donors at each locus, so association tests used only the typed subset. In a later genetic analysis, a missense DCLRE1C variant was associated with V-gene and J-gene trimming of TCR beta chains, and the association was replicated in an independent cohort. Presence/absence analyses assumed roughly uniform sequencing depth across donors, an assumption that may not hold. Across donors, most TCR sequences were observed very rarely, whereas some public TCRs were present in many individuals. For the cohort, immune exposure information was limited to CMV serostatus. In an earlier analysis of 587 of the donors, most TCR beta V segments appeared in productive rearrangements about 87% or about 30% of the time, broadly matching IMGT annotations. A total of fewer than 200 TCR beta chains were listed by the study as associated with cytomegalovirus. Specific HLA alleles were associated with 18,000 or so TCR beta sequences at a false discovery rate of 0.05 in a later analysis. The earlier analysis of approximately 540 of the donors excluded approximately 15 rarely observed V segments, including chromosome 9 orphons, because counts were too low. The 87-base-pair reads could not distinguish some IMGT-functional V segments, including TRBV6-2 and TRBV6-3, so those segments were excluded. According to the authors, the approach could potentially be generalized to other disease states and immunological phenotypes. In this cohort, only TCR beta chains were sequenced, and detectable features were limited by the absence of alpha or paired-chain data. Linkage disequilibrium might explain the correlated functional status among segregating V segments, but an unknown experimental factor could not be excluded. A further reported finding was that TCR beta sequences accurately predicted the HLA-A and HLA-B alleles for most subjects in the first cohort. A few of the identified cytomegalovirus-associated TCR beta chains were confirmed in vitro to be specific for cytomegalovirus antigens.

In total, roughly 670 healthy bone marrow donors made up the cohort. At the time of sampling, every cohort member was nominally healthy, though immune exposures that went unrecorded were likely present. The donor tested CMV seronegative, placing the donor among the 300 to 400 seronegative members of the cohort. A peripheral blood sample was provided by each donor, and peripheral blood mononuclear cells were used for TCR beta sequencing. Genomic DNA extraction from the blood cell samples was performed with the Qiagen DNeasy Blood Extraction Kit. This clone was observed a few times. There is no known antigen for this receptor. There are no base qualities to consult, and no much larger clone falls within one base. The germline V and J ends show losses of 4 bases and 0 bases respectively, and no gene match explains 2 bases of the junction. Including cysteine and phenylalanine, the CDR3 has 16 amino acids. The sequence is cut down to CDR3 DNA, 48 bases in frame from base 1. From a lookup of the germline V gene, CDR1 and CDR2 are SGHRS and YFSETQ.

Library construction relied on the immunoSEQ multiplex PCR assay. For the multiplex PCR, a mixture combining 60 forward primers for TCR Vbeta segments and 13 reverse primers for TCR Jbeta segments was used. The CDR3 region of rearranged TCR beta genes was amplified from genomic DNA by a multiplex PCR assay. On the Illumina HiSeq System, the amplified TCR beta libraries were sequenced as 87-base-pair reads. The authors processed their data as follows. A later analysis tallied tens of millions of unique TCR beta chains across the 666 repertoires, and some 12 million of those chains were shared by two or more donors. Raw reads were error-corrected and collapsed into unique sequences by a nearest-neighbor algorithm in which closely related sequences were merged to remove PCR and sequencing errors. CDR3 sequences were aligned to IMGT reference sequences to assign V, D and J gene segments. For a sequence to be retained, a match of at least six nucleotides was required to both a V gene segment and a J gene segment. Rearrangements were classified as productive when the CDR3 lacked stop codons and remained in frame with V and J, and all other rearrangements were classified as non-productive. Following IMGT convention, CDR3 was defined as the stretch from the second conserved V-encoded cysteine up to the conserved J-encoded phenylalanine. The earlier analysis of roughly 590 of the donors excluded any sequence lacking an unambiguous match to a single V gene segment. An earlier analysis of several hundred of the donors called V segments functional above 56.7% productive rearrangements and segregating when the between-donor standard deviation exceeded 5%. A statistical classification framework was built for diagnosing cytomegalovirus status from the catalog of TCR beta chain sequences. V and J gene assignment, in a later analysis, came from comparing TCR nucleotide sequences with IMGT/GENE-DB human TR gene sequences. Using the TCRdist pipeline, a later analysis assigned CDR3 sequences along with most-parsimonious VDJ recombination scenarios. In a later analysis, each TCR beta chain was defined by its CDR3 amino acid sequence together with its V-gene family, and reads lacking a unique V-gene family were excluded. To address suspected cross-contamination and a sequencing artifact, a later analysis removed over 500 highly shared, low-generation-probability nucleotide sequences. In a later analysis, a clonal expansion index was calculated for each public chain from normalized within-repertoire ranks of inferred template counts. In a later analysis, generation probabilities were computed with a VDJ recombination model fitted to out-of-frame rearrangements, and the resulting probabilities were checked against IGoR. In a later analysis, TCR-TCR, TCR-HLA and TCR-CMV co-occurrence was scored with hypergeometric tests, and a repertoire-size bias correction was applied to TCR pairs. In a later analysis, false discovery rates were estimated by permuting HLA or CMV assignments 20 times. A later analysis grouped co-occurring TCRs with DBSCAN, adding TCRdist sequence similarity when clustering within HLA-allele-positive subsets. Co-occurrence clustering excluded repertoires with fewer than 30,000 or more than 120,000 public chains, plus five with anomalous nucleotide sharing. Held by TCRdb, this immuneACCESS table contains in-frame sequences only and omits some clones. Under half of the omission traces to an unresolved V gene where checked; the cause of the rest is unknown. V and J calls plus clone size are reproduced from that table; the DNA served to infer D and trimming. The sample includes some 130,000 clones, with 75% to 85% observed a single time. In total, the top ten clones hold around 0.99% of the sample.

The receptor chain draws on TRBV5-1 and TRBJ2-2, and 11 junctional nucleotides match TRBD2. The sequence came from a male donor in good health and CMV-seronegative. Sequenced input: PBMCs. Read as DNA, the sequence is TGCGCCAGCAGCCCACTAGCGGGGGCGAACACCGGGGAGCTGTTTTTT. The resulting protein is CASSPLAGANTGELFF.